The clone carrying this TCR beta chain has more than one count but fewer than ten. Its specificity is unknown. This sample was included in a study of vaccination and CD4 T cells after COVID-19. Treatment here: approximately 9-day PBMC culture with coronavirus spike peptide pools or control peptides (ViraFEST assay). The ViraFEST method relied on peptide pools to expand antigen-specific T cells, followed by TCR sequencing. The culture of 2 million to 2.5 million PBMCs per well included 10 IU/ml IL-2 and approximately 9.2 ug/ml peptide pools. Sequenced with the Oncomine TCR Beta short-read assay was DNA taken from cultured CD4+ T cells. TCRdb passed the PCR reads through MiXCR, listing each CDR3 protein once. This sample has 20,000 to 25,000 distinct CDR3 sequences, with roughly 39% found just once. The trim removed 6 bases at V and 1 base at J, leaving 11 bases unmatched. Germline CDR1 and CDR2: SEHNR and FQNEAQ (reference sequence). The CDR3 runs 16 residues.

Sample: CD4+ T cells from blood, cultured in vitro. The J gene is TRBJ1-1, the V gene TRBV7-9, with TRBD1 identical over 7 bases. This clonotype was sampled from a human donor who had recovered from COVID-19. CDR3 bases: TGTGCCAGCAGACCCGACCGGGACAGAAAGAACACTGAAGCTTTCTTT. Translating gives CASRPDRDRKNTEAFF.